The clone carrying this T cell receptor beta chain was observed a few times. This specimen comes from a study of blood T cell repertoires in COVID-19. For the study at large: Material from acute and convalescent COVID-19 was sourced from the United States, Italy and Spain. Sources were T cells, B-cell-depleted T cells, or PBMCs; the material itself was cDNA or gDNA.

In the authors' workflow: Reference gene primer amplification yielded estimated nucleated cell counts. Profiling relied on immunoSEQ multiplex PCR, and the TCRdb table lists in-frame clones only, not all of them. The D gene and trimming were derived from the DNA, and the V and J assignments and clone size from that table. This table has some 130,000 clones, 78% appearing once. The CDR3 consists of 13 residues. CDR1 is LNHDA, CDR2 SQIVND, per germline (reference sequence). J was trimmed by 2 bases and V by 5 bases; bases with no gene match: 2. The chain uses TRBV19 and TRBJ2-7; 8 nucleotides agree with TRBD2. The sequencing sample was made of peripheral blood. This clonotype was obtained from a man in his sixties who had recovered from COVID-19. The CDR3 here is CASSVGLAYEQYF. Written as DNA, the CDR3 is TGTGCCAGTAGTGTGGGACTAGCCTACGAGCAGTACTTC.